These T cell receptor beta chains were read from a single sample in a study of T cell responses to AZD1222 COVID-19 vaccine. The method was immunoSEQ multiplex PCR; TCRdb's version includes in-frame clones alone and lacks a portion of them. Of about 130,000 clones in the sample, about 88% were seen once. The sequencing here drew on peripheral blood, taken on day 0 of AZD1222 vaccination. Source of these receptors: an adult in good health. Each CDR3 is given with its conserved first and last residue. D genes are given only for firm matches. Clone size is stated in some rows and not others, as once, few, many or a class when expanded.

CDR3nt: TGCAGTGCTAGTGGGACTAGCGGGAGGGGGCCGGGGGATACGCAGTATTTT
CDR3aa: CSASGTSGRGPGDTQYF
v_gene: TRBV20-1
d_gene: TRBD2
abundance: few
j_gene: TRBJ2-3

CDR3nt: TGTGCCAGCAGCATGGGGTCCCAAGAGACCCAGTACTTC
CDR3aa: CASSMGSQETQYF
v_gene: TRBV7-2
d_gene: -
abundance: -
j_gene: TRBJ2-5

CDR3nt: TGTGCCAGCAGCTTAGTGGGGACTAGCGGGAGCAATGAGCAGTTCTTC
CDR3aa: CASSLVGTSGSNEQFF
v_gene: TRBV7-3
d_gene: TRBD2
abundance: -
j_gene: TRBJ2-1

CDR3nt: TGTGCCAGCAGTCGCGTGGGAGGCTACGAGCAGTACTTC
CDR3aa: CASSRVGGYEQYF
v_gene: TRBV27
d_gene: -
abundance: -
j_gene: TRBJ2-7

CDR3nt: TGTGCCAGCAGCTTAGCCTCGAAGGGCGAGCAGTACTTC
CDR3aa: CASSLASKGEQYF
v_gene: TRBV7-9
d_gene: -
abundance: -
j_gene: TRBJ2-7

CDR3nt: TGTGCCAGCAGCCAACAGGTGGCAAACACCATATATTTT
CDR3aa: CASSQQVANTIYF
v_gene: TRBV7-6
d_gene: -
abundance: -
j_gene: TRBJ1-3

CDR3nt: TGCGCCAGCAGCGCGGGGGACAGGGGGAACACTGAAGCTTTCTTT
CDR3aa: CASSAGDRGNTEAFF
v_gene: TRBV5-1
d_gene: TRBD1
abundance: -
j_gene: TRBJ1-1

CDR3nt: TGTGCCAGCAGTAACCCTGGACAGGGTGTGGGAAATGAGCAGTTCTTC
CDR3aa: CASSNPGQGVGNEQFF
v_gene: TRBV27
d_gene: TRBD1
abundance: -
j_gene: TRBJ2-1

CDR3nt: TGTGCCAGCAGCTTACCCGGACAGCCCTATAATTCACCCCTCCACTTT
CDR3aa: CASSLPGQPYNSPLHF
v_gene: TRBV7-9
d_gene: -
abundance: few
j_gene: TRBJ1-6

CDR3nt: TGTGCCAGCAGTGGAGTTGAGGAGGGACCGGGGTTGGAAGAGACCCAGTACTTC
CDR3aa: CASSGVEEGPGLEETQYF
v_gene: TRBV6-1
d_gene: -
abundance: -
j_gene: TRBJ2-5

CDR3nt: TGTGCCAGCAGCTCGCTAGCGGGAAGATACAATGAGCAGTTCTTC
CDR3aa: CASSSLAGRYNEQFF
v_gene: TRBV11-2
d_gene: TRBD2
abundance: -
j_gene: TRBJ2-1

CDR3nt: TGTGCCAGCAGTAGGGGACAGGGACTGGAGACCCAGTACTTC
CDR3aa: CASSRGQGLETQYF
v_gene: TRBV2
d_gene: TRBD1
abundance: -
j_gene: TRBJ2-5

CDR3nt: TGTGCCAGCAGTTTATTCGGACGCAGGACTGGGGCCAACGTCCTGACTTTC
CDR3aa: CASSLFGRRTGANVLTF
v_gene: TRBV27
d_gene: -
abundance: -
j_gene: TRBJ2-6

CDR3nt: TGTGCCAGCAGTTTATCCAGGGGGCTAGGGAGCACTGAAGCTTTCTTT
CDR3aa: CASSLSRGLGSTEAFF
v_gene: TRBV28
d_gene: TRBD1
abundance: -
j_gene: TRBJ1-1

CDR3nt: TGTGCCAGCAGTTTATTCGGGGTGAACACTGAAGCTTTCTTT
CDR3aa: CASSLFGVNTEAFF
v_gene: TRBV27
d_gene: -
abundance: -
j_gene: TRBJ1-1

CDR3nt: TGCGCCAGCAGCTTTTTTGGCGGCACAGATACGCAGTATTTT
CDR3aa: CASSFFGGTDTQYF
v_gene: TRBV5-1
d_gene: -
abundance: once
j_gene: TRBJ2-3

CDR3nt: TGTGCCAGCAGCCCAGATGGGAGGGGGAATCAGCCCCAGCATTTT
CDR3aa: CASSPDGRGNQPQHF
v_gene: TRBV3-1/TRBV3-2
d_gene: -
abundance: -
j_gene: TRBJ1-5

CDR3nt: TGTGCCAGCGATCCCCCGGGACAGGGCCGCTATGGCTACACCTTC
CDR3aa: CASDPPGQGRYGYTF
v_gene: TRBV2
d_gene: TRBD1
abundance: -
j_gene: TRBJ1-2

CDR3nt: TGTGCCAGCAGCCTCGAACAGGGACCCCTGGGGGCTTTCTTT
CDR3aa: CASSLEQGPLGAFF
v_gene: TRBV7-9
d_gene: -
abundance: -
j_gene: TRBJ1-1

CDR3nt: TGTGCCAGCAGTAGGACAGGGGGGGGGACTGAAGCTTTCTTT
CDR3aa: CASSRTGGGTEAFF
v_gene: TRBV6-6
d_gene: TRBD1
abundance: -
j_gene: TRBJ1-1

CDR3nt: TGCGCCAGCAGCCCCCCCGGGGAAGAGACCCAGTACTTC
CDR3aa: CASSPPGEETQYF
v_gene: TRBV5-1
d_gene: -
abundance: -
j_gene: TRBJ2-5

CDR3nt: TGTGCCAGCAGCCTCATCAAAGCGGGAGGGGCACTCGAGCAGTACTTC
CDR3aa: CASSLIKAGGALEQYF
v_gene: TRBV3-1/TRBV3-2
d_gene: TRBD2
abundance: -
j_gene: TRBJ2-7

CDR3nt: TGCGCCAGCGGGCAGGGAGGGTCGCCCAGAAAAGAGACCCAGTACTTC
CDR3aa: CASGQGGSPRKETQYF
v_gene: TRBV5-1
d_gene: TRBD2
abundance: -
j_gene: TRBJ2-5

CDR3nt: TGTGCCAGCAGTGACTCAGGGGCAGGGCCAGCAGATACGCAGTATTTT
CDR3aa: CASSDSGAGPADTQYF
v_gene: TRBV6-4
d_gene: -
abundance: -
j_gene: TRBJ2-3

CDR3nt: TGTGCCAGTACAGGGGGAAGAGGCTACACCTTC
CDR3aa: CASTGGRGYTF
v_gene: TRBV19
d_gene: TRBD1
abundance: -
j_gene: TRBJ1-2

CDR3nt: TGTGCCAGCAGCGTAGAACTAGCGGGACCGAGCTCCTACAATGAGCAGTTCTTC
CDR3aa: CASSVELAGPSSYNEQFF
v_gene: TRBV9
d_gene: TRBD2
abundance: -
j_gene: TRBJ2-1

CDR3nt: TGTGCCAGCAGTGAAGGGGGGAGAACTAATTACGAGCAGTACTTC
CDR3aa: CASSEGGRTNYEQYF
v_gene: TRBV6-1
d_gene: -
abundance: -
j_gene: TRBJ2-7

CDR3nt: TGTGCCAGCAGTGAAGGGGGGGTTGTCTATGGCTACACCTTC
CDR3aa: CASSEGGVVYGYTF
v_gene: TRBV6-1
d_gene: -
abundance: -
j_gene: TRBJ1-2

CDR3nt: TGTGCCAGCAGGGAACCAGGGGGCAATCAGCCCCAGCATTTT
CDR3aa: CASREPGGNQPQHF
v_gene: TRBV28
d_gene: -
abundance: -
j_gene: TRBJ1-5

CDR3nt: TGTGCCAGCAGGACGCTCGGGGCATTATACGAGCAGTACTTC
CDR3aa: CASRTLGALYEQYF
v_gene: TRBV28
d_gene: -
abundance: few
j_gene: TRBJ2-7

CDR3nt: TGTGCCACCAGCGGAGGGGGAGGGCTAGGGGAAAAACTGTTTTTT
CDR3aa: CATSGGGGLGEKLFF
v_gene: TRBV15
d_gene: -
abundance: -
j_gene: TRBJ1-4

CDR3nt: TGTGCCAGCAGCTTCCGGACTAGCGGGGGTCAAGAGACCCAGTACTTC
CDR3aa: CASSFRTSGGQETQYF
v_gene: TRBV11-3
d_gene: TRBD2
abundance: -
j_gene: TRBJ2-5

CDR3nt: TGTGCCAGCAGCGTAGGGACGGGCCCTCCTAATGAAAAACTGTTTTTT
CDR3aa: CASSVGTGPPNEKLFF
v_gene: TRBV3-1/TRBV3-2
d_gene: -
abundance: -
j_gene: TRBJ1-4

CDR3nt: TGTGCCAGCAGCCCGGGACTAGCGGCGCCGGGTCGGTTCTTC
CDR3aa: CASSPGLAAPGRFF
v_gene: TRBV3-1/TRBV3-2
d_gene: TRBD2
abundance: -
j_gene: TRBJ2-1

CDR3nt: TGTGCCAGCAGCTTGGGGCGCAACAGGGGCACAGATACGCAGTATTTT
CDR3aa: CASSLGRNRGTDTQYF
v_gene: TRBV5-8
d_gene: -
abundance: -
j_gene: TRBJ2-3

CDR3nt: TGCAGTGGATCAGGGGAGGAGCTGTTTTTT
CDR3aa: CSGSGEELFF
v_gene: TRBV20-1
d_gene: -
abundance: -
j_gene: TRBJ2-2

CDR3nt: TGTGCCAGCAGCCCGTTAGGGGCGGCAGAGACCCAGTACTTC
CDR3aa: CASSPLGAAETQYF
v_gene: TRBV5-6
d_gene: -
abundance: -
j_gene: TRBJ2-5

CDR3nt: TGTGCCAGCAGTGACAGGGAGATCTGGGGGACTGAAGCTTTCTTT
CDR3aa: CASSDREIWGTEAFF
v_gene: TRBV6-1
d_gene: -
abundance: -
j_gene: TRBJ1-1

CDR3nt: TGCGCCAGCAGCCCCCCGGGACAGGGGGCCAGGAATGGCTACACCTTC
CDR3aa: CASSPPGQGARNGYTF
v_gene: TRBV4-1
d_gene: TRBD1
abundance: -
j_gene: TRBJ1-2

CDR3nt: TGTGCCAGCAGCACGGACAGGTACAATCAGCCCCAGCATTTT
CDR3aa: CASSTDRYNQPQHF
v_gene: TRBV7-9
d_gene: TRBD1
abundance: -
j_gene: TRBJ1-5

CDR3nt: TGTGCCAGCAGCTTAGCACAGGGGGGAGGTATATCGCAGTATTTT
CDR3aa: CASSLAQGGGISQYF
v_gene: TRBV7-2
d_gene: TRBD1
abundance: -
j_gene: TRBJ2-3